This TCR beta chain was identified in a study of T cell responses to AZD1222 COVID-19 vaccine (dated by TCRdb to about 2021). Context from the whole study: AZD1222 recipients whose second dose came at about 4 weeks and those whose second dose came at about 12 weeks were combined into one group, since spike-specific TCR depth and breadth did not differ between the two schedules. TCR sequencing covered 230 or so trial participants: 200 to 220 given two doses of AZD1222 and approximately 26 given two doses of MenACWY control vaccine. Trial participants were enrolled into age subgroups of 18-55, 56-69 and 70-plus years, which contained around 150, 29 and 61 TCR-sequenced participants, respectively. Study-wide findings and limitations: Because no day 14 peak-response samples were available, repertoires were characterized only after the peak T cell response. Epitopes outside the regions mutated in the B.1.351 and B.1.1.7 variants were reportedly recognized by nearly half of the unique spike-specific TCRs. Conclusions about previously exposed vaccinees were limited because only six or seven AZD1222 recipients were SARS-CoV-2 seropositive at baseline. A significant rise in spike-specific TCR breadth and depth was observed after two AZD1222 doses relative to day 0 and relative to MenACWY recipients. The vaccine-associated CD4 TCRs covered the entire spike protein, and the dominant responses fell in regions 160-218 and 743-854. The 56-69-year group was small, and its depth increase did not reach significance, likely because of low power. Participants were mostly white British, with more females than males. The authors suggested clonal diversity may have been underestimated.

The CDR3 regions of human TCRbeta chains were analyzed by immunosequencing. For the original study's pipeline: TCRs in the repertoires were matched against a reference library of SARS-CoV-2-specific TCRs that had been generated with the MIRA antigen-specificity platform. Breadth meant the fraction of unique TCRs that were SARS-CoV-2-associated, whereas depth meant the fraction of total T cells that were SARS-CoV-2-associated. Using the MIRA data, every spike-specific TCR was mapped to the spike region that the TCR reacted to and assigned to either a CD4 or a CD8 class. Log10-transformed breadth and depth values were compared by one-way ANOVA with Sidak's multiple comparisons tests. The source is immuneACCESS, and TCRdb retained only in-frame sequences with V and J called. Part of the clones is not carried over; for the studies checked, unresolved V genes explain less than half of this, and the remainder is unexplained. V and J calls plus clone size are reproduced from that table; the DNA served to infer D and trimming. This sample lists some 69,000 clones; over 75% were detected once. The ten largest clones take up roughly a fifth of the sample.

Measured from the cysteine to the phenylalanine, the CDR3 is 13 residues long. Only the CDR3 DNA is retained, 39 bases long and in frame from the first base. As encoded in the germline V gene (reference sequence), CDR1 is MNHNY while CDR2 is SVGAGI. A distance of 8 bases separates the germline ends of V and J, which lose 5 bases and 1 base respectively. Interpreted using the paper, the time point label stands for: baseline before first vaccination. Vaccinee samples were obtained from the UK trials COV001 and COV002, which included a single-blind randomized controlled phase 2/3 trial of AZD1222 (ChAdOx1 nCoV-19) in healthy adults. Trial participant PBMC samples were collected at day 0 and day 28 after the second dose for TCRbeta chain sequencing. A note on this clone: Its antigen is not yet known. Base qualities are not at hand, and no much larger clone is one base apart.

The sequence links TRBV6-6 to TRBJ1-1; the D segment cannot be called with confidence. The sequence was obtained from an adult in good health. The sequenced sample was peripheral blood, obtained on day 0 of AZD1222 vaccination. The DNA sequence follows: TGTGCCAGCAGTCGATCTCAGAACACTGAAGCTTTCTTT. Its coded protein is CASSRSQNTEAFF.